One and the same sample provided the 16 T cell receptor beta chains below, sequenced in a study of blood T cell repertoires in COVID-19. TCRdb keeps only in-frame clones here, not all; method: immunoSEQ multiplex PCR. The sample holds around 260,000 clones; more than 85% are singletons and the top ten take approximately 5.1%. The sequenced sample was peripheral blood. The receptors shown here come from a woman aged 55-70 years with COVID-19, enrolled during active disease.

This clone was counted only a few times. This chain connects TRBV6-2 or TRBV6-3 to TRBJ1-5; D unclear. This CDR3 has 14 amino acids. Looked up from germline, CDR1 is MNHEY and CDR2 is SVGEGT. Deletions cut 1 base from V and 2 bases from J, with 6 bases between. The CDR3 coding sequence is TGTGCCAGCAGTTACTGGGGAGGCAATCAGCCCCAGCATTTT. This encodes CASSYWGGNQPQHF.

The chain carries TRBV18 and TRBJ2-1; D is uncertain. Germline lookup yields CDR1 KGHSH and CDR2 LQKENI. Trimming removed 1 base from V and 0 bases from J, with 7 bases in between. The CDR3 has 15 amino acids. The CDR3 nucleotides are TGTGCCAGCTCACCACTGGCCAGCTCCTACAATGAGCAGTTCTTC. Translated, it gives CASSPLASSYNEQFF.

The rearrangement joins TRBV27 to TRBJ2-7, with 13 bases matching TRBD2. V was pared by 8 bases and J by 4 bases, with 5 bases of the junction left unmatched. The CDR3 has 14 residues. CDR1 is MNHEY, CDR2 SMNVEV, per germline (reference sequence). The CDR3 is CASAGLAGVYEQYF. The CDR3 nucleotides are TGTGCCAGCGCAGGACTAGCGGGAGTTTACGAGCAGTACTTC.

The chain is built from TRBV11-2 and TRBJ2-5; no firm D call. The CDR3 is made up of 14 amino acids. Germline CDR1 reads SGHAT; CDR2 reads FQNNGV. The ends were cut back, 0 bases at V and 4 bases at J, with 9 bases in the middle. CDR3: CASSLELVAETQYF. CDR3 sequence (DNA): TGTGCCAGCAGCTTAGAGCTAGTTGCAGAGACCCAGTACTTC.

The genes are TRBV11-2 and TRBJ2-7, with TRBD1 matching over 7 bases. From germline, CDR1 is SGHAT and CDR2 FQNNGV. After removal of 5 bases from V and 1 base from J, the junction contained 2 bases not matched to a gene. This CDR3 has 13 residues. CDR3 sequence (DNA): TGTGCCAGCAGCCGGGGACAGTCCTACGAGCAGTACTTC. Protein: CASSRGQSYEQYF.

V and J are TRBV30 and TRBJ2-5, with D unclear. The germline V gene encodes CDR1 GTSNPN and CDR2 SVGIG (reference sequence). The ends were cut back, 1 base at V and 10 bases at J, with 10 bases in the middle. This CDR3 is built from 11 residues. As DNA, the CDR3 is TGTGCCTGGAGTGCTAATCTAGACCAGTACTTC. Protein sequence: CAWSANLDQYF.

The chain uses TRBV4-3 and TRBJ1-1; D is ambiguous. The CDR3 spans 12 residues. Germline loops: CDR1 LGHNA, CDR2 YSLEER. Trimming left V 3 bases short and J 3 bases short, with 5 bases between. DNA for the CDR3: TGCGCCAGCAGCCAGGGAGACACTGAAGCTTTCTTT. The encoded protein is CASSQGDTEAFF.

This clone has a handful of counts. The chain has TRBV30 and TRBJ1-1; 9 bases agree with TRBD1. Germline V CDR1 and CDR2: GTSNPN, SVGIG (reference sequence). Trimming cost V 5 bases and J 6 bases; bases outside gene matches: 7. The CDR3 length is 13 residues. The CDR3, as DNA: TGTGCCTGGGAAGAGGGACAGGGCGCTGAAGCTTTCTTT. Protein: CAWEEGQGAEAFF. The full variable domain, with the rest looked up from reference TRBV30 and TRBJ1-1, is SQTIHQWPATLVQPVGSPLSLECTVEGTSNPNLYWYRQAAGRGLQLLFYSVGIGQISSEVPQNLSASRPQDRQFILSSKKLLLSDSGFYLCAWEEGQGAEAFFGQGTRLTVV.

V is TRBV19 and J is TRBJ1-3, with 9 bases lining up with TRBD1. V lost 10 bases, J lost 4 bases, and 11 bases stayed unmatched. The V gene's germline CDR1 is LNHDA and CDR2 SQIVND (reference sequence). The length of the CDR3 is 15 residues. The CDR3: CATGGQGMRGNTIYF. CDR3 DNA: TGTGCCACGGGAGGACAGGGGATGCGAGGAAACACCATATATTTT.

This chain joins TRBV14 and TRBJ2-5; D is uncertain. CDR1 is SGHDN, CDR2 FVKESK, per germline. V was trimmed by 0 bases and J by 3 bases, leaving 20 bases between them. The CDR3 spans 18 residues. The CDR3 coding sequence is TGTGCCAGCAGCCAAGATTTTGCGCACAGTTTGAAAAAAGAGACCCAGTACTTC. It specifies CASSQDFAHSLKKETQYF.

This chain joins TRBV28 and TRBJ2-3; D might be TRBD1 (7 bases). CDR1 and CDR2 (germline): MDHEN, SYDVKM. The CDR3 has 14 residues. V dropped 6 bases and J dropped 4 bases, with 14 bases sitting between them. CDR3 protein: CASRSRGEADTQYF. In DNA, the CDR3 is TGTGCCAGCAGGTCCAGGGGGGAGGCAGATACGCAGTATTTT.

The chain couples TRBV11-3 to TRBJ2-1, with TRBD1 as a possible D gene (5 bases). Trimming removed 0 bases from V and 3 bases from J, with 12 bases in between. The germline gives CDR1 SGHNT, CDR2 YENEEA. The CDR3 is 16 residues long. The CDR3 sequence: CASSLDGALGYNEQFF. The DNA for the CDR3 is TGTGCCAGCAGCTTAGATGGGGCATTGGGCTACAATGAGCAGTTCTTC.

The rearrangement joins TRBV6-5 to TRBJ2-7, with 7 bases identical to TRBD2. The CDR3 spans 13 residues. Trimming took 9 bases from V and 5 from J; bases not matched to a gene: 10. In germline, CDR1 is MNHEY, CDR2 SVGAGI. DNA of the CDR3: TGTGCCAGTAACTACGCGGGAGTGAACGAGCAGTACTTC. Translated: CASNYAGVNEQYF.

The genes are TRBV19 and TRBJ1-2; TRBD1 agrees at 7 bases. J gave up 8 bases and V 4 bases, and 13 bases lay outside the gene matches. The V gene's germline CDR1 is LNHDA and CDR2 SQIVND (reference sequence). The CDR3 spans 15 residues. The CDR3 sequence is CASSNYAPDRDGYTF. CDR3 coding DNA: TGTGCCAGTAGTAATTACGCTCCCGACAGGGACGGCTACACCTTC.

V gene TRBV2 combines with J gene TRBJ1-2; tentatively, D is TRBD1 (6 bases). The CDR3 consists of 13 residues. From germline, CDR1 is SNHLY and CDR2 FYNNEI. Trimming removed 3 bases at V and 5 bases at J, with 10 bases between. CDR3 sequence (DNA): TGTGCCAGCAGTGAGACAGGTCGATATGGCTACACCTTC. Amino acid sequence: CASSETGRYGYTF.

This chain uses TRBV30 with TRBJ1-1; D unresolved. Trimming shortened V by 8 bases and J by 0 bases, and 10 bases separated the two germline ends. Germline CDR1 reads GTSNPN; CDR2 reads SVGIG (reference sequence). The CDR3 sequence is 12 residues long. The CDR3 sequence: CALVYMNTEAFF. In DNA form, the CDR3 reads TGTGCCCTCGTGTACATGAACACTGAAGCTTTCTTT.